This section outlines one TCR beta chain sequence together with its context. Its antigen is still unknown. The CDR3 is 13 residues long. CDR1 is SGHTA, CDR2 FQGTGA, per germline. J lost 6 bases, V lost 6 bases, and 7 bases had no gene match. This sample is part of a study of T cells in Graves' hyperthyroidism and ophthalmopathy. Study-level findings and limits: Most clonotypes expanded in the thyroid (above 0.001) were also present in blood.

An absence of ophthalmopathy progression within 18 months meant stable Graves' hyperthyroidism. Amplified regions were TCR beta CDR3 sequences from RNA transcripts. HTBI primers were used for first-round RT-PCR of the TCR CDR3. TCRdb re-analysed the multiplex PCR reads in MiXCR, keeping a single row per CDR3 protein. The data show more than 550,000 distinct CDR3 sequences, with roughly a sixth seen just once and 15% to 19% held by the top ten. V usage is TRBV7-3 and J usage is TRBJ2-7; 8 bases agree with TRBD2. The receptor was derived from a man aged 50 to 60 with Graves' hyperthyroidism. The specimen sequenced was blood. The CDR3 nucleotides are TGTGCCAGCAGGGGCGGACGGGGGGGCGAGCAGTACTTC. Amino acid sequence: CASRGGRGGEQYF. Full variable domain (missing parts from reference TRBV7-3 and TRBJ2-7): GAGVSQTPSNKVTEKGKYVELRCDPISGHTALYWYRQSLGQGPEFLIYFQGTGAADDSGLPNDRFFAVRPEGSVSTLKIQRTERGDSAVYLCASRGGRGGEQYFGPGTRLTVT.